This T cell receptor (beta chain) was profiled in a study of T cell repertoires in cytomegalovirus infection. TCRdb redid the calling of the reads with MiXCR, one entry per CDR3 protein. The table records more than 500,000 distinct CDR3 sequences, approximately 16% of them present only once. Between the trimmed V and J ends, which lost 4 bases and 1 base, there was a span of 11 bases. The CDR3 spans 15 residues. Germline V gene data show CDR1 as MDHEN and CDR2 as SYDVKM. The sequence derives from a human donor in good health (CMV status not recorded). Some clones in this sample may be carry-over from other donors' samples. Sequencing was carried out using CD8+ T cells from PBMCs. The chain has TRBV28 and TRBJ1-5; no clear D gene. CDR3 coding DNA: TGTGCCAGCAGTTCCCCGGGTAACAGCAATCAGCCCCAGCATTTT. This encodes CASSSPGNSNQPQHF.